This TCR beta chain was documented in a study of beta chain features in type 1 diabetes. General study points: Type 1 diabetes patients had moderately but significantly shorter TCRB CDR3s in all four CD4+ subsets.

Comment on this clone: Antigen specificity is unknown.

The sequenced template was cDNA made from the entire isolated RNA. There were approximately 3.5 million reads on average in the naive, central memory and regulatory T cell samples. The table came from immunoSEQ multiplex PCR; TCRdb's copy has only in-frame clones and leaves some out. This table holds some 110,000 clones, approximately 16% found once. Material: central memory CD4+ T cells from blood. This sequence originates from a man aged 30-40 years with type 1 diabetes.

Here the CDR3 reads CASGHEQYF. DNA of the CDR3: TGTGCCAGCGGGCACGAGCAGTACTTC. J is TRBJ2-7 and V is TRBV28, with no clear D. Between the trimmed V and J ends, which lost 8 bases and 5 bases, there was a span of 4 bases. The CDR3 extends over 9 amino acids. Germline CDR1 is MDHEN and CDR2 is SYDVKM. Filled out from reference TRBV28 and TRBJ2-7, the complete variable domain reads DVKVTQSSRYLVKRTGEKVFLECVQDMDHENMFWYRQDPGLGLRLIYFSYDVKMKEKGDIPEGYSVSREKKERFSLILESASTNQTSMYLCASGHEQYFGPGTRLTVT.